This T cell receptor (beta chain) is from a study of monozygotic twins with inflammatory bowel disease. Across eight separate reactions for each sample, cDNA was made. A 6-nucleotide sample barcode was carried by the UMIs, which template switching added. Using the 5' RACE reads, TCRdb records one entry per CDR3 protein without DNA. The specimen's table records around 380,000 distinct CDR3 sequences. Germline V lookup: CDR1 MDHEN, CDR2 SYDVKM. There are 15 residues in the CDR3. Notes on this clonotype: Its antigen is undetermined.

Points from the study as a whole: Among T cells, the various subtypes were not distinguishable. Healthy twins shared more clonotypes with others than IBD patients, most markedly active ones.

What was sequenced was blood. The chain couples TRBV28 to TRBJ2-7; TCRdb returns TRBD2, unconfirmable since there is no DNA. This sequence was found in a human donor with ulcerative colitis or Crohn's disease, or a healthy co-twin of an affected twin (not recorded which). The CDR3: CASSLVGSPPSEQYF.